This T cell receptor beta chain is drawn from a study of T cell changes during pregnancy in multiple sclerosis (dated by TCRdb to about 2019). About the full investigation: The study examined how the T cell repertoire changed over the course of pregnancy in women with multiple sclerosis.

Library method: the immunoSEQ multiplex PCR assay. In its TCRdb copy, this immuneACCESS table keeps in-frame sequences only and misses some clones. Where compared with another copy, unresolved V genes explain less than half of these, and the others have no known cause. The sample yields 35,000 to 45,000 clones; approximately 92% were counted once. The top ten hold less than 0.45% of the sample. CDR1 and CDR2 (MDHEN, SYDVKM) derive from the germline V gene. Reading from cysteine to phenylalanine, the CDR3 counts 12 amino acids. Only the CDR3 region is kept as DNA, spanning 36 bases read in frame from base 1. V is pared back by 5 bases and J by 5 bases, with 9 bases lying between the germline termini. Points on this clone: Its antigen remains undetermined. Per-base qualities were not stored, and no clone one base away is much larger.

The clonotype originates from a female donor with multiple sclerosis, enrolled in a pregnancy study. The sample was CD4+ T cells from peripheral blood mononuclear cells, taken in the third trimester of pregnancy. The rearrangement combines TRBV28 with TRBJ1-1; there is no confident call for the D gene. The CDR3 corresponds to CASSTAGTEAFF. The nucleotides are TGTGCCAGCAGTACCGCGGGGACTGAAGCTTTCTTT.